The clone carrying this T cell receptor (beta chain) was counted a few times. Antigen: not known. In TCRdb, the reads were re-called with MiXCR into one record per CDR3 protein. Among 600,000 to 700,000 distinct CDR3 sequences listed, approximately 33% were seen once. The sample comes from a study of T cell repertoires in cytomegalovirus infection. Study details: An indication of both CMV infection and matching HLA type came from public TCR beta signatures.

This CDR3 is 14 amino acids long. Losses at the gene ends were 9 bases for V and 8 bases for J; bases not matched to a gene: 13. Looked up from germline, CDR1 is LGHNT and CDR2 is FRNRAP. Overall study findings and caveats: CMV-specific HLA-C-restricted TCR beta clonotypes dominated the ex vivo response.

This TCR derives from a human donor in good health (CMV status not recorded). Some clones in this sample may be carry-over from other donors' samples. The rearrangement uses TRBV12-5 and TRBJ2-7; 10 nucleotides line up with TRBD1. This sample comprised cultured PBMCs, obtained from culture after CMV antigen stimulation. The CDR3 protein is CASAFGTGVGKQYF. The CDR3 DNA is TGTGCTAGCGCCTTTGGGACAGGGGTCGGAAAGCAGTACTTC.